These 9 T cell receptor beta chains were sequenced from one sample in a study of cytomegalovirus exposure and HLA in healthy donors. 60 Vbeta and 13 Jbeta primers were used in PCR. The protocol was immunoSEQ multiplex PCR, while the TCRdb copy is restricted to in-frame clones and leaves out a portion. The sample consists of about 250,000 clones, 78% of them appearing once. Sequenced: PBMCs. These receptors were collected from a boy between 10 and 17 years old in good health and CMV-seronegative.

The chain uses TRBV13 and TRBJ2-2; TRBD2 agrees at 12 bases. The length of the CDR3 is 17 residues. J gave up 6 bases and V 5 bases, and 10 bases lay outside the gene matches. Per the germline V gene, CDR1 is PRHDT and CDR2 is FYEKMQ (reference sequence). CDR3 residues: CASSLPPLAGGPGELFF. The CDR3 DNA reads TGTGCCAGCAGCCTTCCCCCACTAGCGGGGGGCCCCGGGGAGCTGTTTTTT.

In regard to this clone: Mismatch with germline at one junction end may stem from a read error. The CDR3 coding sequence is TGTGCCCTCAGAATACAGGGGACCGGGGAGCTGTTTTTT. It yields the protein CALRIQGTGELFF. This chain joins TRBV10-3 and TRBJ2-2; TRBD1 aligns across 7 bases. The CDR3 runs 13 residues. In germline, CDR1 is ENHRY, CDR2 SYGVKD.

The CDR3 is CASSPLRVMDYSDTQYF. The CDR3 DNA follows: TGTGCCAGCAGCCCATTAAGGGTGATGGACTATTCAGATACGCAGTATTTT. This chain joins TRBV7-2 and TRBJ2-3, with a tentative D call TRBD2 (6 bases). The CDR3 loop spans 17 amino acids. The V and J ends lost 5 bases and 4 bases respectively, with 22 bases between them. From germline, CDR1 is SGHTA and CDR2 FQGNSA.

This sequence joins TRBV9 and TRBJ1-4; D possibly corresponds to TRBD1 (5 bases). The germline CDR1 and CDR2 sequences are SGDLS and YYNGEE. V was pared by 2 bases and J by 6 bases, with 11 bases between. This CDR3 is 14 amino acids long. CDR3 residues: CASSVGGVDEKLFF. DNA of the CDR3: TGTGCCAGCAGCGTGGGGGGAGTGGATGAAAAACTGTTTTTT.

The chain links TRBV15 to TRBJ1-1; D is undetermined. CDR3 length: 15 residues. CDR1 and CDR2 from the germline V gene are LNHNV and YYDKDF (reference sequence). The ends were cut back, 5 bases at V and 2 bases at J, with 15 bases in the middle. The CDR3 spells CATSGFRRRNTEAFF. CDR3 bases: TGTGCCACCAGCGGGTTCCGGAGACGAAACACTGAAGCTTTCTTT.

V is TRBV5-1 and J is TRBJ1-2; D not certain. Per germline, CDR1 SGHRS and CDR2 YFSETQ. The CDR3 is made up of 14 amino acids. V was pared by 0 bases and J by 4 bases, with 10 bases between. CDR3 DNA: TGCGCCAGCAGCTTGGATGTACACAGCTATGGCTACACCTTC. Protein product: CASSLDVHSYGYTF. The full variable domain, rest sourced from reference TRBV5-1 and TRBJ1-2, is KAGVTQTPRYLIKTRGQQVTLSCSPISGHRSVSWYQQTPGQGLQFLFEYFSETQRNKGNFPGRFSGRQFSNSRSEMNVSTLELGDSALYLCASSLDVHSYGYTFGSGTRLTVV.

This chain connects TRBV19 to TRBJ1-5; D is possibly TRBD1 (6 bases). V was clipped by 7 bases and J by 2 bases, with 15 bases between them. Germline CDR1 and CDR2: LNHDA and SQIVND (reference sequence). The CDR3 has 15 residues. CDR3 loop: CASIPRGEGNQPQHF. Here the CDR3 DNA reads TGTGCCAGTATACCCAGGGGCGAGGGCAATCAGCCCCAGCATTTT.

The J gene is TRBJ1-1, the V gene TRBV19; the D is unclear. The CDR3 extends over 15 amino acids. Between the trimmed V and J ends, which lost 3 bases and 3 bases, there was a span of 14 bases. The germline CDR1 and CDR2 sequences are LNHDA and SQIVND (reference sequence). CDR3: CASSMSRRSYTEAFF. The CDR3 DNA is TGTGCCAGTAGTATGAGTCGGCGGTCCTACACTGAAGCTTTCTTT.

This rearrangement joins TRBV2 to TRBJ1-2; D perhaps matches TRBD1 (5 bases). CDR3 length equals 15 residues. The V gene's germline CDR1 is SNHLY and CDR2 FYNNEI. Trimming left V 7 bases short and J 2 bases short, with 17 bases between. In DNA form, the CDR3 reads TGTGCCAGCATTCCAGGGTATCCTCGGAACTATGGCTACACCTTC. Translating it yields CASIPGYPRNYGYTF. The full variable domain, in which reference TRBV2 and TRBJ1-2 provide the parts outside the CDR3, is EPEVTQTPSHQVTQMGQEVILRCVPISNHLYFYWYRQILGQKVEFLVSFYNNEISEKSEIFDDQFSVERPDGSNFTLKIRSTKLEDSAMYFCASIPGYPRNYGYTFGSGTRLTVV.